These T cell receptor beta chains were read from a single sample in a study of blood T cells in healthy people across ages. TCRdb called the 5' RACE reads again in MiXCR, with one record for every CDR3 protein. The sample has hundreds of thousands of distinct CDR3 sequences, 49% seen once; the top ten hold roughly a third. Sequencing used blood. Every receptor here comes from a woman aged 55-75 years in good health. Both conserved end residues are part of each CDR3. A D gene is named only where the DNA matches it firmly.

-	TRBV3-1	TRBJ2-7	CASSRGWSYEQYF
-	TRBV12-3/TRBV12-4	TRBJ2-7	CASSLVQSVEYF
-	TRBV20-1	TRBJ1-4	CSASHSGGENEKLFF
-	TRBV20-1	TRBJ1-4	CSLSGTGNEKLFF
TRBD2	TRBV28	TRBJ2-7	CASSPGGEGSYEQYF
-	TRBV6-6	TRBJ2-1	CASSYSVRQNEQFF
TRBD2	TRBV15	TRBJ2-5	CATSRGLLRGLAGVKEETQYF
-	TRBV12-3/TRBV12-4	TRBJ2-7	CASSSGTRPSYEQYF
-	TRBV12-3/TRBV12-4	TRBJ2-3	CASSGVAGIFTDTQYF
-	TRBV4-3	TRBJ2-1	CASSQDRAEAEQFF
TRBD1	TRBV29-1	TRBJ2-5	CSTEDRAEEAQYF
-	TRBV20-1	TRBJ2-5	CSARPTPLETQYF
-	TRBV20-1	TRBJ2-5	CSAGSLRTIQGTQYF
-	TRBV20-1	TRBJ1-4	CSAREKRRTNEKLFF
-	TRBV29-1	TRBJ1-5	CSAQQGAHQPQHF
-	TRBV5-1	TRBJ2-3	CASYTGSSTDTQYF
TRBD2	TRBV5-1	TRBJ2-5	CASSLGSSGSFETQYF
TRBD2	TRBV7-3	TRBJ2-1	CASSLRGPRDYSYNEQFF
-	TRBV9	TRBJ2-1	CASSAGPPGGWNEQFF
TRBD2	TRBV18	TRBJ2-3	CASSPGLVITDTQYF
TRBD1	TRBV7-2	TRBJ2-7	CASSNRQGAYEQYF
TRBD1	TRBV28	TRBJ2-4	CASSLGTGAWEQYF
-	TRBV29-1	-	CSVQDGGLGADIQYF
TRBD2	TRBV7-2	TRBJ2-7	CASSPSSGRINEQYF
-	TRBV28	-	CASRSGAGTYNEQYF
TRBD2	TRBV10-3	TRBJ2-1	CAISRTSGNNEQFF
TRBD1	TRBV5-5	TRBJ1-1	CASSLGDRNEAFF
-	TRBV6-5	TRBJ2-1	CASSWGQGVVAGGDEQFF
-	TRBV28	TRBJ1-2	CASSLAGVGYTF
TRBD2	TRBV20-1	TRBJ2-1	CSVSSGSAGRSYNEQFF
TRBD1	TRBV12-3/TRBV12-4	TRBJ1-4	CASSPVGTGAEKLFF
TRBD1	TRBV20-1	TRBJ2-1	CSANRDSFGYNEQFF
-	TRBV29-1	TRBJ2-6	CSVEDRVLSGANVLTF
-	TRBV4-3	TRBJ1-6	CASSQDGAGSSPLHF
TRBD2	TRBV28	TRBJ2-1	CASRPSYSGNPYNEQFF
TRBD2	TRBV4-2	TRBJ2-3	CASSQGGLASTDTQYF
TRBD2	TRBV20-1	TRBJ2-5	CSAEVASGRMETQYF
-	TRBV29-1	-	CNVELREVYNEQYF
TRBD1	TRBV12-3/TRBV12-4	TRBJ2-3	CASSARQGLLDTQYF
TRBD2	TRBV5-1	TRBJ2-2	CASSPGGSTGELFF
-	TRBV4-3	TRBJ2-3	CASSHLYTGSTDTQYF
TRBD2	TRBV10-3	TRBJ2-5	CAITNRASGSFDEQYF
-	TRBV28	TRBJ2-2	CASSFGPHKGAGELFF
TRBD2	TRBV7-2	-	CAGSAGLAEETQYF
TRBD2	TRBV12-5	TRBJ2-1	CASGLVAGGYYNEQFF
TRBD1	TRBV12-3/TRBV12-4	TRBJ2-7	CASSRQQGGPYEQYF
-	TRBV12-3/TRBV12-4	TRBJ1-2	CASSLADPNYGYTF
-	TRBV7-2	TRBJ2-2	CASSVGVRGELFF
TRBD2	TRBV20-1	TRBJ2-4	CSAARGLAGVKNIQYF
-	TRBV7-6	TRBJ2-7	CASSPRSRHPISYEQYF
TRBD1	TRBV29-1	TRBJ2-2	CSRQGVNTGELFF
-	TRBV29-1	TRBJ2-7	CSVEKAPYEQYF
-	TRBV12-3/TRBV12-4	TRBJ1-2	CASSLLGSYEKIYGYTF
-	TRBV6-2/TRBV6-3	TRBJ2-7	CASRATRGPYEQYF